The clone carrying this T cell receptor beta chain was found once. The antigen is unknown. Those who donated were healthy HIV-negative adults, with no recent acute infections or vaccinations reported. Memory CD4+ cells were the fraction left after CD45RA+ naive selection. Replicate PCRs from sorted subsets contained around 200 ng DNA, which is roughly 30,000 T cell genomes. The table came from immunoSEQ multiplex PCR; TCRdb's copy has only in-frame clones and leaves some out. The sample shows over a million clones, roughly 96% of them seen only once. This sample was taken from a study of shared clonotypes between healthy human individuals. The study's findings and limits: Clonotypes that were shared across a few donors made up around 5% of naive CD4 clonotypes.

Germline-derived CDR1 and CDR2 are SGHNT and YYREEE (reference sequence). V trimming: 0 bases; J trimming: 3 bases; junction bases outside the gene matches: 10. This CDR3 spans 17 amino acids. The rearrangement links TRBV5-4 to TRBJ2-7, with 9 bases identical to TRBD1. This receptor was taken from a man under 40 in good health. Sequencing used naive CD4+ T cells sorted from blood. Subset indicated: CD45RA+ positively selected. The CDR3 loop reads CASSLVGSGTGLYEQYF. CDR3 sequence (DNA): TGTGCCAGCAGCTTGGTAGGTTCCGGGACAGGGCTCTACGAGCAGTACTTC.